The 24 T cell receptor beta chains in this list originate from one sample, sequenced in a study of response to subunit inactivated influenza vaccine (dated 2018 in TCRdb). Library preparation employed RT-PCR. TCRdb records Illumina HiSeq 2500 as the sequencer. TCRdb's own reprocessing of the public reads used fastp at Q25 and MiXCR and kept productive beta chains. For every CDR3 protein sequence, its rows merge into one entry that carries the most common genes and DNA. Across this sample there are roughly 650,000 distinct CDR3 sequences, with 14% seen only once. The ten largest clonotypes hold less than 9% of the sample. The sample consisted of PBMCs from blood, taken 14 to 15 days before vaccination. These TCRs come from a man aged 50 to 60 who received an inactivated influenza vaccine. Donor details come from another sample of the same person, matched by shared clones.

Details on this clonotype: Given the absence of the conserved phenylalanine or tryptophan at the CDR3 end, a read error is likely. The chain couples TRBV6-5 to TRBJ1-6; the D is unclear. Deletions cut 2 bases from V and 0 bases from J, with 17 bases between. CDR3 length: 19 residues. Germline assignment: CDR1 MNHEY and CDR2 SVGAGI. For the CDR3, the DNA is TGTGCCAGCAGTTACACACGAATTGGTACGAGCTCCTATAATTCACCCCTCCACTAT. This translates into CASSYTRIGTSSYNSPLHY.

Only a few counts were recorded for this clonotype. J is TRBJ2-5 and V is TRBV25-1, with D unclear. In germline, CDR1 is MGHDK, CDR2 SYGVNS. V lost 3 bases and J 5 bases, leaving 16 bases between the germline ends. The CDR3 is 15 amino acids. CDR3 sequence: CASSDVGSWTETQYF. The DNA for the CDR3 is TGTGCCAGCAGTGACGTCGGCAGCTGGACGGAGACCCAGTACTTC.

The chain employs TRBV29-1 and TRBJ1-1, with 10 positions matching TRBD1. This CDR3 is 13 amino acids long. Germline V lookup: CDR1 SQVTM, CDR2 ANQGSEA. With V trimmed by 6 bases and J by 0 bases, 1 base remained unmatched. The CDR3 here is CSVDRGMNTEAFF. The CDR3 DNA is TGCAGCGTGGACAGGGGGATGAACACTGAAGCTTTCTTT.

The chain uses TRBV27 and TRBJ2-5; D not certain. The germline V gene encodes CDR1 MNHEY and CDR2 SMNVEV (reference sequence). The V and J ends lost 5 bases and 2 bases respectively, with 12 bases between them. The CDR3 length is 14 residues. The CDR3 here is CASSPLGWQETQYF. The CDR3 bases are TGTGCCAGCAGTCCCCTTGGATGGCAAGAGACCCAGTACTTC.

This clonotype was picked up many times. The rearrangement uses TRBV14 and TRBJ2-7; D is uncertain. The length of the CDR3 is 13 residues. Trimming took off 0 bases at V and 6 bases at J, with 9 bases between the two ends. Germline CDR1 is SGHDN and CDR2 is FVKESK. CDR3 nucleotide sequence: TGTGCCAGCAGCCAAGATCGAGTTGGCGAGCAGTACTTC. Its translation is CASSQDRVGEQYF. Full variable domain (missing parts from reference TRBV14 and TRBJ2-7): EAGVTQFPSHSVIEKGQTVTLRCDPISGHDNLYWYRRVMGKEIKFLLHFVKESKQDESGMPNNRFLAERTGGTYSTLKVQPAELEDSGVYFCASSQDRVGEQYFGPGTRLTVT.

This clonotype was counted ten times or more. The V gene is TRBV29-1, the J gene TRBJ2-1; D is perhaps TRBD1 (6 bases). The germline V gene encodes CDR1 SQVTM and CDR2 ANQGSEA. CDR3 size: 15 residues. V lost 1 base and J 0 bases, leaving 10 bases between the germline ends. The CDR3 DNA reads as TGCAGCGTTGAAGGACAGGAGTTCTCCTACAATGAGCAGTTCTTC. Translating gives CSVEGQEFSYNEQFF.

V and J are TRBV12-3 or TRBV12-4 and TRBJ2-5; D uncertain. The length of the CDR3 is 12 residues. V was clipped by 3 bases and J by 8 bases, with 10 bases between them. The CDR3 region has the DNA TGTGCCAGCAGTTTTGCGCTAACAACCCAGTACTTC. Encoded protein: CASSFALTTQYF.

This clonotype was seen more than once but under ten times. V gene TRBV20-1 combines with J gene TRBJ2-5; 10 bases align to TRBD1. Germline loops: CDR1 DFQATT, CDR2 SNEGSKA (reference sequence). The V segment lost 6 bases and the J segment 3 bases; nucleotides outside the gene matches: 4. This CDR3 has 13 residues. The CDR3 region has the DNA TGCAGTGCCTACGGGACAGGGGAAGAGACCCAGTACTTC. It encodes CSAYGTGEETQYF.

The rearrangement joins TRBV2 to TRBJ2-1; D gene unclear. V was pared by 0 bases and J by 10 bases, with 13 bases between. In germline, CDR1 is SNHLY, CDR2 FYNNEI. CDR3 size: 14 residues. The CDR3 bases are TGTGCCAGCAGTGAAGCGCTTCAGGACGGGGAGCAGTTCTTC. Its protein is CASSEALQDGEQFF.

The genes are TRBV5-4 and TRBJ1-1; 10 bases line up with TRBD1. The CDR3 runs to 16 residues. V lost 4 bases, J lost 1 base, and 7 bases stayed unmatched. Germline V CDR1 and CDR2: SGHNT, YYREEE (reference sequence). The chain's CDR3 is CASSTRDRGRNTEAFF. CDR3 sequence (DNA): TGTGCCAGCAGCACCAGGGACAGGGGTAGGAACACTGAAGCTTTCTTT.

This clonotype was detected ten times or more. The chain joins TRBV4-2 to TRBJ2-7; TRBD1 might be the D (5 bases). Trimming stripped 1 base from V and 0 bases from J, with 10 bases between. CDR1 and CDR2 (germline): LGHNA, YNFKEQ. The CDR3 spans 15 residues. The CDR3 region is CASSQGQLSSYEQYF. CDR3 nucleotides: TGTGCCAGCAGCCAAGGACAGCTGAGCTCCTACGAGCAGTACTTC.

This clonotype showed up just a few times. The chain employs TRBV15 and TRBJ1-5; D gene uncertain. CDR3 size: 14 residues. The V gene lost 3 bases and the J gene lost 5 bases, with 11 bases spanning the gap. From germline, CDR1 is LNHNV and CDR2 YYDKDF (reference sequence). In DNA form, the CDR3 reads TGTGCCACCAGCAGTCCCCAGTTGGATCAGCCCCAGCATTTT. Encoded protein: CATSSPQLDQPQHF.

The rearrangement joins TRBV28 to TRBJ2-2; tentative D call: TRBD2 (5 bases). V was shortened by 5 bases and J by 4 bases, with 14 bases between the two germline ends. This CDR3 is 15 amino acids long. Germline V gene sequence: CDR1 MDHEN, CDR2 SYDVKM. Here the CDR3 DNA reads TGTGCCAGCAGTGCCGGACTGGGGTTCACCGGGGAGCTGTTTTTT. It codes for CASSAGLGFTGELFF.

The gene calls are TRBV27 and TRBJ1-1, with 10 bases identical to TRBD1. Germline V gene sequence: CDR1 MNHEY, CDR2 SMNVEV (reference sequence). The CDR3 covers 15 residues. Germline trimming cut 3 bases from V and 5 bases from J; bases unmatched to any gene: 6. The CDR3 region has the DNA TGTGCCAGCAGTTTCACAGGACAGGGGGGGACTGAAGCTTTCTTT. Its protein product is CASSFTGQGGTEAFF.

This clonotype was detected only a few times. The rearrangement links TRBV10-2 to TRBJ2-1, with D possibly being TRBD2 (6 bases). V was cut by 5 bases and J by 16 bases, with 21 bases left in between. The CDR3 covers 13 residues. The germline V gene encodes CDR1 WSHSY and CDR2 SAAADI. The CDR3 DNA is TGCGCCAGCAGTACCGGGACTCCTTACCGATACTTCTTC. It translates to CASSTGTPYRYFF.

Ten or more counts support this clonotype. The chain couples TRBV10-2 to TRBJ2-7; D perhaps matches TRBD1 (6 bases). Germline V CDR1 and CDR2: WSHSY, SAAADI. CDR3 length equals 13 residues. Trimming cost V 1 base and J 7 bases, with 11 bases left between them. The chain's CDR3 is CASSELGRGEQYF. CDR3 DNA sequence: TGCGCCAGCAGTGAGTTGGGCAGGGGTGAGCAGTACTTC.

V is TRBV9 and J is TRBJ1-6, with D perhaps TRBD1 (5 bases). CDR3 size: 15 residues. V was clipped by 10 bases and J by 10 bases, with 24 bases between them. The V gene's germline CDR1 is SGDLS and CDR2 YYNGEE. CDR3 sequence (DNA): TGTGCCCCCCTCCCGTTGGCAGGGTGTCTCTCACCCCTCCACTTT. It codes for CAPLPLAGCLSPLHF.

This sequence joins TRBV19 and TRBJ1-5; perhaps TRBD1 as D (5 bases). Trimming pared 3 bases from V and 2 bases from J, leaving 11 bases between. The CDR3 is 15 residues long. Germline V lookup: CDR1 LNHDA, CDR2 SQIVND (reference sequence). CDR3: CASSIHQGGNQPQHF. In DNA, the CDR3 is TGTGCCAGTAGTATCCACCAGGGAGGCAATCAGCCCCAGCATTTT.

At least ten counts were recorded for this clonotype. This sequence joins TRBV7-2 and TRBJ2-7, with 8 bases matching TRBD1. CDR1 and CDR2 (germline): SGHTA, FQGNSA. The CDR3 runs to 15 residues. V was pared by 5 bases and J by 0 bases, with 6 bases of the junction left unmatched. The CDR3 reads CASSPWDRPSYEQYF. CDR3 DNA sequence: TGTGCCAGCAGCCCATGGGACAGGCCCTCCTACGAGCAGTACTTC. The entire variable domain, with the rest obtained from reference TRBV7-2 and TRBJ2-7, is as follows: GAGVSQSPSNKVTEKGKDVELRCDPISGHTALYWYRQSLGQGLEFLIYFQGNSAPDKSGLPSDRFSAERTGGSVSTLTIQRTQQEDSAVYLCASSPWDRPSYEQYFGPGTRLTVT.

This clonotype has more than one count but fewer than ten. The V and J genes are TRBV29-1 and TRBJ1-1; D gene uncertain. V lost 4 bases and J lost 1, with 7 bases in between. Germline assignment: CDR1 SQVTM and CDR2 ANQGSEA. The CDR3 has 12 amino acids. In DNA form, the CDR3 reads TGCAGCGTTGGGCAGCCGAACACTGAAGCTTTCTTT. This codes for CSVGQPNTEAFF.

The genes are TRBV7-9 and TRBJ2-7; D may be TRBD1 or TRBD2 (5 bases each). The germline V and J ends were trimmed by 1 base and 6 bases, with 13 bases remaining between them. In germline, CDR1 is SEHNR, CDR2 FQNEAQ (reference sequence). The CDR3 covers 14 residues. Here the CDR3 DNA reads TGTGCCAGCAGCTTAGTGGGGGTGGCCGGCGAGCAGTACTTC. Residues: CASSLVGVAGEQYF. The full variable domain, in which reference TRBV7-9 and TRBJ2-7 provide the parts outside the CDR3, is DTGVSQNPRHKITKRGQNVTFRCDPISEHNRLYWYRQTLGQGPEFLTYFQNEAQLEKSRLLSDRFSAERPKGSFSTLEIQRTEQGDSAMYLCASSLVGVAGEQYFGPGTRLTVT.

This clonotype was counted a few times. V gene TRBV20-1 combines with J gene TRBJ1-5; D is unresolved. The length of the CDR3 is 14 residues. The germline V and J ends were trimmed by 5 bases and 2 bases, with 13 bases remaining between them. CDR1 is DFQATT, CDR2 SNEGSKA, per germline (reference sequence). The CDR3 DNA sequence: TGCAGTGCTCCCGAGAGTAGGGGCAATCAGCCCCAGCATTTT. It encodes CSAPESRGNQPQHF.

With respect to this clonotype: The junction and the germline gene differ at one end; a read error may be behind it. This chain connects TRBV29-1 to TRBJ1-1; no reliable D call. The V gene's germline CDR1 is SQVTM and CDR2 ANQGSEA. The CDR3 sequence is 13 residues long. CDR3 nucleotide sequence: TGCAGCGTTAAAACCCCCGGGTCGACTGAAGCTTACTTT. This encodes CSVKTPGSTEAYF.

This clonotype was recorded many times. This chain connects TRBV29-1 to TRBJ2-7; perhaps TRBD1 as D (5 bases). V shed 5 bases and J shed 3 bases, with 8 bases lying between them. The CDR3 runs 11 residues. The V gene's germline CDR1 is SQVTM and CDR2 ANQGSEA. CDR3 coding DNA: TGCAGCGTTCTGACAGACTACGAGCAGTACTTC. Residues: CSVLTDYEQYF.